This T cell receptor beta chain derives from a study of cytomegalovirus exposure and HLA in healthy donors. Study-wide findings and caveats: In a later analysis, V- and J-gene trimming of beta chains associated with a DCLRE1C missense variant, replicated independently. Across donors, most TCRs were seen rarely, yet some public ones were widespread.

Germline values: CDR1 GTSNPN, CDR2 SVGIG (reference sequence). The CDR3 is 13 amino acids. The PCR used 60 Vbeta and 13 Jbeta primers. Using immunoSEQ multiplex PCR, the repertoire was profiled, and TCRdb retains in-frame clones only, with some absent. The sample records some 130,000 clones, approximately 83% being singletons. Donors counted as nominally healthy when sampled, yet unrecorded immune exposures were likely. Of note for this clone: Its antigen is undetermined. A junction end diverges from the germline sequence, so it may reflect a read error.

The source of this sequence is a girl aged 2-10 years in good health and CMV-seronegative. J is TRBJ1-5 and V is TRBV30; D uncertain. The sample taken for sequencing was PBMCs. CDR3 residues: CARSPNSNQPQHF. Here the CDR3 DNA reads TGTGCCCGGAGCCCTAATAGCAATCAGCCCCAGCATTTT.